Listed here are 14 T cell receptor beta chains from one sample, sequenced in a study of T cell responses to AZD1222 COVID-19 vaccine. The method was immunoSEQ multiplex PCR; TCRdb's version includes in-frame clones alone and lacks a portion of them. Among 25,000 to 35,000 clones listed, over 90% were seen once. Sequences were derived from peripheral blood, sampled on day 0 of AZD1222 vaccination. The receptors originated from an adult in good health.

The chain is built from TRBV10-2 and TRBJ2-1; 14 nucleotides match TRBD2. CDR1 and CDR2 (germline): WSHSY, SAAADI. Losses at the gene ends were 6 bases for V and 9 bases for J; bases not matched to a gene: 7. This CDR3 has 15 amino acids. CDR3 amino acids: CASRIGTSGSGEQFF. CDR3 DNA sequence: TGCGCCAGCAGGATAGGGACTAGCGGGAGCGGTGAGCAGTTCTTC.

This chain joins TRBV5-1 and TRBJ2-7; TRBD1 matches 7 bases. The CDR3 is 13 amino acids. V trimming: 4 bases; J trimming: 6 bases; junction bases outside the gene matches: 7. In germline, CDR1 is SGHRS, CDR2 YFSETQ. The CDR3 DNA follows: TGCGCCAGCAGCCTAAGGGACAGACTCGAGCAGTACTTC. Translating it yields CASSLRDRLEQYF.

V is TRBV7-9 and J is TRBJ1-1; D is ambiguous. CDR3 length: 15 amino acids. In germline, CDR1 is SEHNR, CDR2 FQNEAQ (reference sequence). Trimming took off 2 bases at V and 4 bases at J, with 14 bases between the two ends. The CDR3: CASSLLGVGGTEAFF. In DNA form, the CDR3 reads TGTGCCAGCAGCTTACTGGGTGTTGGTGGCACTGAAGCTTTCTTT. The variable domain in full, completed from reference TRBV7-9 and TRBJ1-1, reads DTGVSQNPRHKITKRGQNVTFRCDPISEHNRLYWYRQTLGQGPEFLTYFQNEAQLEKSRLLSDRFSAERPKGSFSTLEIQRTEQGDSAMYLCASSLLGVGGTEAFFGQGTRLTVV.

CDR3 in amino acids: CASSLQAGTNYEQYF. DNA of the CDR3: TGCGCCAGCAGCTTACAAGCCGGGACAAACTACGAGCAGTACTTC. V usage is TRBV5-1 and J usage is TRBJ2-7, with D possibly being TRBD1 (6 bases). CDR1 and CDR2 (germline): SGHRS, YFSETQ. The CDR3 covers 15 residues. Trimming took 2 bases from V and 3 from J, leaving 15 bases between them.

This clone was seen more than once but under ten times. The chain links TRBV10-2 to TRBJ1-5, with D perhaps matching TRBD1 (5 bases). The germline V gene has CDR1 WSHSY and CDR2 SAAADI. Trimming shortened V by 6 bases and J by 9 bases, and 18 bases separated the two germline ends. This CDR3 is built from 14 residues. CDR3 residues: CASSADNSQGPQHF. In DNA, the CDR3 is TGCGCCAGCAGCGCAGACAATTCGCAGGGGCCCCAGCATTTT.

The V call is TRBV6-5, the J call TRBJ2-1; D tentatively reads TRBD1 or TRBD2 (5 bases each). Germline V CDR1 and CDR2: MNHEY, SVGAGI. The CDR3 extends over 15 amino acids. Trimming shortened V by 0 bases and J by 8 bases, and 14 bases separated the two germline ends. In nucleotides, the CDR3 is TGTGCCAGCAGTTACTCGAAGGGGAGAGGAGATGAGCAGTTCTTC. It yields the protein CASSYSKGRGDEQFF.

V gene TRBV28 combines with J gene TRBJ1-2; no clear D gene. Germline-derived CDR1 and CDR2 are MDHEN and SYDVKM. The CDR3 spans 13 residues. Trimming shortened V by 6 bases and J by 3 bases, and 11 bases separated the two germline ends. The CDR3, as DNA: TGTGCCAGCAGCCCCGGGATATACTATGGCTACACCTTC. It yields the protein CASSPGIYYGYTF.

CDR3 sequence: CASSFRGYGYTF. DNA for the CDR3: TGTGCCAGCAGCTTCCGGGGATATGGCTACACCTTC. The J gene is TRBJ1-2, the V gene TRBV14; D is unclear. The V and J ends lost 5 bases and 5 bases respectively, with 9 bases between them. The V gene's germline CDR1 is SGHDN and CDR2 FVKESK. The CDR3 extends over 12 amino acids.

This chain uses TRBV7-8 with TRBJ2-2, with D uncertain. Trimming took off 5 bases at V and 7 bases at J, with 5 bases between the two ends. Germline V gene data show CDR1 as SGHVS and CDR2 as FQNEAQ. There are 11 residues in the CDR3. The CDR3 region is CASSTVGELFF. CDR3 nucleotides: TGTGCCAGCAGCACAGTCGGGGAGCTGTTTTTT.

The chain is built from TRBV5-6 and TRBJ1-5; TRBD1 agrees at 8 bases. The germline V gene encodes CDR1 SGHDT and CDR2 YYEEEE. With V trimmed by 4 bases and J by 6 bases, 9 bases remained unmatched. This CDR3 contains 15 residues. For the CDR3, the DNA is TGTGCCAGCAGCACTGTAGGACAGGGCGGTCAGCCCCAGCATTTT. Encoded protein: CASSTVGQGGQPQHF.

This chain links TRBV12-3 or TRBV12-4 with TRBJ2-5, with 8 bases that match TRBD1. The CDR3 consists of 13 residues. The junction had 14 bases not matched to a gene; V was cut back by 10 bases and J by 10 bases. CDR3 DNA sequence: TGTGCCATTCGTTTCAGGGGGCGCATGGGCCAGTACTTC. This gives the protein CAIRFRGRMGQYF.

The rearrangement uses TRBV7-9 and TRBJ1-2; 7 positions match TRBD1. The V gene end was trimmed by 2 bases and the J gene end by 5 bases; junction bases not matched to a gene: 5. This CDR3 region has 14 residues. The V gene's germline CDR1 is SEHNR and CDR2 FQNEAQ (reference sequence). The CDR3 sequence: CASSLTGDSYGYTF. The CDR3 nucleotides are TGTGCCAGCAGCTTAACAGGGGATTCGTATGGCTACACCTTC. The full variable domain, in which reference TRBV7-9 and TRBJ1-2 provide the parts outside the CDR3, is DTGVSQNPRHKITKRGQNVTFRCDPISEHNRLYWYRQTLGQGPEFLTYFQNEAQLEKSRLLSDRFSAERPKGSFSTLEIQRTEQGDSAMYLCASSLTGDSYGYTFGSGTRLTVV.

The V call is TRBV3-1 (or the pseudogene TRBV3-2), the J call TRBJ2-3; tentative D call: TRBD2 (6 bases). CDR3 length: 14 amino acids. Germline assignment: CDR1 LGHDT and CDR2 YNNKEL (reference sequence). The V end was cut by 6 bases, the J end by 1 base, with 11 bases between. The CDR3 sequence: CASSRPGGTDTQYF. The CDR3 nucleotides are TGTGCCAGCAGTCGCCCGGGGGGCACAGATACGCAGTATTTT.

The chain employs TRBV5-1 and TRBJ2-1; D remains unclear. This CDR3 has 13 residues. The germline CDR1 and CDR2 sequences are SGHRS and YFSETQ. Between the trimmed V and J ends, which lost 4 bases and 3 bases, there was a span of 8 bases. The CDR3 reads CASSIDGYNEQFF. The CDR3 DNA sequence: TGCGCCAGCAGCATCGACGGCTACAATGAGCAGTTCTTC.